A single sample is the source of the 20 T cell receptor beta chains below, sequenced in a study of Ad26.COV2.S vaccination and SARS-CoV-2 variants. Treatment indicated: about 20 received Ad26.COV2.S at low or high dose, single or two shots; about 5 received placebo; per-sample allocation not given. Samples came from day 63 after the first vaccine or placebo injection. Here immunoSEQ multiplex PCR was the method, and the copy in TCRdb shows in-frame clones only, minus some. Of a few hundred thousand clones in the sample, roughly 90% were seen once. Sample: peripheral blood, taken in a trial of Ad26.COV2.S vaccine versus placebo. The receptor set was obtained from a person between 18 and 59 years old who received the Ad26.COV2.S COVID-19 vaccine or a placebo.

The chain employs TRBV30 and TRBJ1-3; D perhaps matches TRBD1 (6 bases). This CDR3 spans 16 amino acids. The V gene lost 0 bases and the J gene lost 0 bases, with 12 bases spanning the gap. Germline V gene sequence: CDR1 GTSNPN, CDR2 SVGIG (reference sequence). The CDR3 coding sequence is TGTGCCTGGAGTGTGACAGGAACAAACTCTGGAAACACCATATATTTT. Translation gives CAWSVTGTNSGNTIYF.

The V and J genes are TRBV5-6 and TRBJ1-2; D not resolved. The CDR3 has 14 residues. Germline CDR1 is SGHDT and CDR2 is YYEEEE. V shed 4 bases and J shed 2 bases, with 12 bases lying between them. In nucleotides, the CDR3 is TGTGCCAGCAGCCTGATAGACGGCAACTATGGCTACACCTTC. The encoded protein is CASSLIDGNYGYTF. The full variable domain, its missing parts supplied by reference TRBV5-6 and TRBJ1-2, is DAGVTQSPTHLIKTRGQQVTLRCSPKSGHDTVSWYQQALGQGPQFIFQYYEEEERQRGNFPDRFSGHQFPNYSSELNVNALLLGDSALYLCASSLIDGNYGYTFGSGTRLTVV.

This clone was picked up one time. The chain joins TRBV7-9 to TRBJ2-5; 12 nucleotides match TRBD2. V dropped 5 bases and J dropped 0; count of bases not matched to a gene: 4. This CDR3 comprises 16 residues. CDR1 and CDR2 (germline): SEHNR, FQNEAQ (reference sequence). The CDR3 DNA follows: TGTGCCAGCAGCCCTCGACTAGCGGGGGACCAAGAGACCCAGTACTTC. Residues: CASSPRLAGDQETQYF.

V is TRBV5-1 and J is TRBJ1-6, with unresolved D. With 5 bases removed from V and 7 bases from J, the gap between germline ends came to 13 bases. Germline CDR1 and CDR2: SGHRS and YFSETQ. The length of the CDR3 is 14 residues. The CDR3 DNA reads TGCGCCAGCAGGCCACGGGGAGGAAATTCACCCCTCCACTTT. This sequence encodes CASRPRGGNSPLHF.

CDR3 region: CASRIGTPEAFF. In DNA form, the CDR3 reads TGTGCCAGCAGAATAGGAACGCCTGAAGCTTTCTTT. The J gene is TRBJ1-1, the V gene TRBV2; D gene ambiguous. CDR3 size: 12 residues. CDR1 and CDR2 (germline): SNHLY, FYNNEI. V lost 6 bases to trimming and J lost 6 bases, with 11 bases between them.

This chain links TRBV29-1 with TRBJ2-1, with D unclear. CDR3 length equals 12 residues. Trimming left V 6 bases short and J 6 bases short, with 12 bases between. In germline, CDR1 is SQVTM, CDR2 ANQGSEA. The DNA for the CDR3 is TGCAGCGTCGCGAGCATTGGCAATGAGCAGTTCTTC. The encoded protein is CSVASIGNEQFF.

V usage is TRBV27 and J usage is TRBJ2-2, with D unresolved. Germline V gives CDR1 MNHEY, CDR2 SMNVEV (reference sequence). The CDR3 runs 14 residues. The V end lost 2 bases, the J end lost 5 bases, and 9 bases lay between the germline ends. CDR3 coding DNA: TGTGCCAGCAGTTTACGAGACGGGACCGGGGAGCTGTTTTTT. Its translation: CASSLRDGTGELFF.

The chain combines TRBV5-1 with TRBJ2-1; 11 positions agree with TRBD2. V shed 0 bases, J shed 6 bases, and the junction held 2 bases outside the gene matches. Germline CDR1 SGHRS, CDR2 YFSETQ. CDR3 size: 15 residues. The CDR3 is CASSLVAGGSNEQFF. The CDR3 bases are TGCGCCAGCAGCTTGGTAGCGGGAGGGTCCAATGAGCAGTTCTTC.

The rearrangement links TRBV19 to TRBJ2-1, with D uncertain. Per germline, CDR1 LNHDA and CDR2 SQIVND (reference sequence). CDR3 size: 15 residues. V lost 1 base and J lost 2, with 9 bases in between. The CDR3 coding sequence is TGTGCCAGTAGTATAGGTGGCACTACCTACAATGAGCAGTTCTTC. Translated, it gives CASSIGGTTYNEQFF.

The DNA for the CDR3 is TGTGCCAGCAGCTCTAGCGGGGCTAGAGGGGAGACCCAGTACTTC. It yields the protein CASSSSGARGETQYF. The chain has TRBV7-6 and TRBJ2-5; 9 bases align to TRBD2. V lost 4 bases, J lost 5 bases, and 8 bases stayed unmatched. This CDR3 has 15 residues. Per the germline V gene, CDR1 is SGHVS and CDR2 is FNYEAQ. Supplemented by reference TRBV7-6 and TRBJ2-5, the full variable domain reads GAGVSQSPRYKVTKRGQDVALRCDPISGHVSLYWYRQALGQGPEFLTYFNYEAQQDKSGLPNDRFSAERPEGSISTLTIQRTEQRDSAMYRCASSSSGARGETQYFGPGTRLLVL.

The CDR3 region has the DNA TGTGCCAGCAGCTTAGGGCCAGGCGGGGAGCAGTACTTC. Its protein product is CASSLGPGGEQYF. The chain uses TRBV7-8 and TRBJ2-7, with TRBD2 as a possible D gene (5 bases). V lost 1 base, J lost 7 bases, and 11 bases lay in between. The length of the CDR3 is 13 residues. Germline CDR1 is SGHVS and CDR2 is FQNEAQ.

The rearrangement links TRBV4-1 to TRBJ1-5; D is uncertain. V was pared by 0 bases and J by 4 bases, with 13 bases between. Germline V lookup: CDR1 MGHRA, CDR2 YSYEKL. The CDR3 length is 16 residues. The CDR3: CASSQEPEMGNQPQHF. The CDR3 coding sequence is TGCGCCAGCAGCCAAGAACCGGAAATGGGTAATCAGCCCCAGCATTTT.

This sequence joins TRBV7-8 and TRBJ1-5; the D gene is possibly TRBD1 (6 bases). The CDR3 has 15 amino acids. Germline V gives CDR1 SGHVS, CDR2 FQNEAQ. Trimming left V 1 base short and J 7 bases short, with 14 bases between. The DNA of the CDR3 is TGTGCCAGCAGCTTAGTAGGGGGTCCGGGGCAGCCCCAGCATTTT. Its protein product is CASSLVGGPGQPQHF. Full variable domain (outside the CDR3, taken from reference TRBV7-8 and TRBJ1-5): GAGVSQSPRYKVAKRGQDVALRCDPISGHVSLFWYQQALGQGPEFLTYFQNEAQLDKSGLPSDRFFAERPEGSVSTLKIQRTQQEDSAVYLCASSLVGGPGQPQHFGDGTRLSIL.

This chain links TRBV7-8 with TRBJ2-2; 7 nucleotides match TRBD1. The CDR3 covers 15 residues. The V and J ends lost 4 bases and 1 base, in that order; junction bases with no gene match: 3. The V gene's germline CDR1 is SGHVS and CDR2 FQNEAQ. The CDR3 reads CASSSRTGNTGELFF. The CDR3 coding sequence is TGTGCCAGCAGCTCCCGGACAGGGAACACCGGGGAGCTGTTTTTT.

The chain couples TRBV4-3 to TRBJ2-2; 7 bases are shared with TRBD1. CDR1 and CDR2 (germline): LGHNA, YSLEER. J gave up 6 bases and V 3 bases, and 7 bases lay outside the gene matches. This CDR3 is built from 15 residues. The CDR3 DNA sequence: TGCGCCAGCAGCCATGACAGGGCATTGTCCGGGGAGCTGTTTTTT. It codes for CASSHDRALSGELFF.

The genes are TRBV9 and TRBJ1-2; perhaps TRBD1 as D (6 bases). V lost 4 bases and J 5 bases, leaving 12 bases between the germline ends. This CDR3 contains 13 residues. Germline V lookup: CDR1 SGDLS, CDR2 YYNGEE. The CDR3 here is CASSKQGGYGYTF. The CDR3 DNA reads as TGTGCCAGCAGCAAACAGGGTGGGTATGGCTACACCTTC.

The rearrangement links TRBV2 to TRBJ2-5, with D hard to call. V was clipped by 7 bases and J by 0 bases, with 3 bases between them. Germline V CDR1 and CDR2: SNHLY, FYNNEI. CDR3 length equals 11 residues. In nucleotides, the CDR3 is TGTGCCAGCAAGTACCAAGAGACCCAGTACTTC. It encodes CASKYQETQYF.

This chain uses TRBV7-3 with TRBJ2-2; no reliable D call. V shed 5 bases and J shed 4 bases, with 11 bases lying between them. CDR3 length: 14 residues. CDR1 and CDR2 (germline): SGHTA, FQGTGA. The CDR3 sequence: CASSRKPGTGELFF. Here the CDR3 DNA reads TGTGCCAGCAGCCGTAAACCGGGCACCGGGGAGCTGTTTTTT. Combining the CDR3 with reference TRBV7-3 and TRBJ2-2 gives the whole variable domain GAGVSQTPSNKVTEKGKYVELRCDPISGHTALYWYRQSLGQGPEFLIYFQGTGAADDSGLPNDRFFAVRPEGSVSTLKIQRTERGDSAVYLCASSRKPGTGELFFGEGSRLTVL.

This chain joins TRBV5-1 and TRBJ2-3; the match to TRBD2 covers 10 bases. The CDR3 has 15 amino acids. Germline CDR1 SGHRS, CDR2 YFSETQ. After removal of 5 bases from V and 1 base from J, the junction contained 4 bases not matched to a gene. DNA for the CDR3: TGCGCCAGCAGGTCCCTAGCGGGGGGCACAGATACGCAGTATTTT. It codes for CASRSLAGGTDTQYF.

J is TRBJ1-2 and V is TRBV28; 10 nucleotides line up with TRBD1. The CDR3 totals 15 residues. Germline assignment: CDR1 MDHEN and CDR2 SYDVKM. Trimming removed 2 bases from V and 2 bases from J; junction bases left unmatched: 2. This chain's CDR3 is CASSLDRGPNYGYTF. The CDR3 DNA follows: TGTGCCAGCAGTTTAGACAGGGGGCCCAACTATGGCTACACCTTC.